The T cell receptor (beta chain) under discussion was sequenced for a study of STAT5B mutations in CD4+ large granular lymphocyte leukemia. Sequenced by immunoSEQ multiplex PCR; TCRdb stores in-frame clones only, minus some. The top ten clones hold 0.75% to 1% of a sample with more than 30,000 clones, around 88% of them seen once. Germline trimming cut 5 bases from V and 8 bases from J; bases unmatched to any gene: 19. This CDR3 has 18 residues. In germline, CDR1 is SGHTA, CDR2 FQGNSA. This chain connects TRBV7-2 to TRBJ1-4, with 8 nucleotides matching TRBD1. The sequence was obtained from a human donor in good health. The sample consisted of CD4+ T cells from blood buffy coats. DNA of the CDR3: TGTGCCAGCAGCCGCCGCACGCCAGGGGGCACCGGGGGGGAAAAACTGTTTTTT. It yields the protein CASSRRTPGGTGGEKLFF.